The next 19 T cell receptor beta chains were all read from a single sample in a study of CD8+ T cells in alopecia areata. Extraction and reverse transcription of RNA yielded cDNA as the sequencing template. The data were produced by immunoSEQ multiplex PCR, yet TCRdb's version contains in-frame clones alone and is incomplete. This sample has 100,000 to 150,000 clones, with 55% to 80% found just once. Sequences were obtained from CD4+ T cells sorted from blood. All receptors come from a human donor in good health.

V is TRBV11-3 and J is TRBJ2-2, with D maybe TRBD1 (5 bases). The V end lost 8 bases, the J end lost 0 bases, and 10 bases lay between the germline ends. Per germline, CDR1 SGHNT and CDR2 YENEEA. This CDR3 spans 14 amino acids. DNA of the CDR3: TGTGCCAGCGGGGCCTACTCGAACACCGGGGAGCTGTTTTTT. This gives the protein CASGAYSNTGELFF.

This rearrangement joins TRBV30 to TRBJ2-5, with 8 bases aligning to TRBD2. Trimming cost V 0 bases and J 5 bases; bases outside gene matches: 2. Germline assignment: CDR1 GTSNPN and CDR2 SVGIG (reference sequence). There are 13 residues in the CDR3. The DNA for the CDR3 is TGTGCCTGGAGTGTCGGGGGGGCGGAGACCCAGTACTTC. Its protein product is CAWSVGGAETQYF.

V is TRBV2 and J is TRBJ1-2, with 7 nucleotides matching TRBD1. Germline CDR1 is SNHLY and CDR2 is FYNNEI. With 5 bases clipped from V and 10 bases from J, the junction kept 10 bases outside the gene matches. The length of the CDR3 is 13 residues. The CDR3 DNA reads as TGTGCCAGCAGTTTAAGAGAGGACAGGTCCTACACCTTC. Its protein is CASSLREDRSYTF.

The CDR3 DNA reads TGTGCCTGGAGTTTCGGAGAAGGTGGCTACACCTTC. Translation: CAWSFGEGGYTF. The chain is built from TRBV30 and TRBJ1-2; no clear D gene. In germline, CDR1 is GTSNPN, CDR2 SVGIG (reference sequence). Trimming cost V 2 bases and J 7 bases, with 11 bases left between them. The CDR3 is 12 amino acids.

This clone was seen more than once but under ten times. This sequence joins TRBV9 and TRBJ2-7; 7 positions match TRBD2. This CDR3 has 15 amino acids. Looked up from germline, CDR1 is SGDLS and CDR2 is YYNGEE. V was clipped by 0 bases and J by 2 bases; unmatched bases: 5. CDR3 region: CASSVEPGRAYEQYF. The CDR3 bases are TGTGCCAGCAGCGTAGAGCCAGGGAGGGCCTACGAGCAGTACTTC.

V is TRBV29-1 and J is TRBJ2-7; 9 nucleotides match TRBD1. The germline V gene encodes CDR1 SQVTM and CDR2 ANQGSEA. V dropped 3 bases and J dropped 2; count of bases not matched to a gene: 5. The length of the CDR3 is 14 residues. CDR3 bases: TGCAGCGTTGACAGTGGGACAGGGACCTACGAGCAGTACTTC. The encoded protein is CSVDSGTGTYEQYF.

The chain is built from TRBV30 and TRBJ1-4; no definite D call. The CDR3 is 14 residues long. Per germline, CDR1 GTSNPN and CDR2 SVGIG (reference sequence). The V and J ends lost 6 bases and 10 bases respectively, with 21 bases between them. The CDR3 nucleotides read TGTGCCTGCCACGGGCCGACCCACAGTGGAAAACTGTTTTTT. This sequence encodes CACHGPTHSGKLFF.

CDR3: CSVGPEGGYGYTF. CDR3 coding DNA: TGCAGCGTTGGCCCCGAGGGGGGCTATGGCTACACCTTC. This rearrangement joins TRBV29-1 to TRBJ1-2; D might be TRBD1 (6 bases). Germline CDR1 and CDR2: SQVTM and ANQGSEA. This CDR3 spans 13 amino acids. V was trimmed by 4 bases and J by 4 bases, leaving 13 bases between them.

The genes are TRBV29-1 and TRBJ1-1; D unresolved. This CDR3 region has 15 residues. V was clipped by 6 bases and J by 1 base, with 18 bases between them. Germline lookup yields CDR1 SQVTM and CDR2 ANQGSEA. In DNA form, the CDR3 reads TGCAGCGTCGAGACTGCGCTAAAGGGGAACACTGAAGCTTTCTTT. Encoded protein: CSVETALKGNTEAFF.

The rearrangement links TRBV7-2 to TRBJ1-2; 10 nucleotides line up with TRBD1. V gave up 5 bases and J gave up 7 bases; unmatched junction bases: 4. CDR1 and CDR2 (germline): SGHTA, FQGNSA. CDR3 length: 13 amino acids. CDR3 in DNA: TGTGCCAGCAGCCGACAGGGGGCCGTTGGCTACACCTTC. Translated: CASSRQGAVGYTF.

The gene calls are TRBV5-4 and TRBJ2-7; 7 nucleotides line up with TRBD1. CDR1 is SGHNT and CDR2 is YYREEE in the germline V gene (reference sequence). Germline trimming cut 0 bases from V and 6 bases from J; bases unmatched to any gene: 6. The CDR3 is made up of 14 amino acids. CDR3 region: CASSLAGQQSEQYF. The CDR3 DNA is TGTGCCAGCAGCTTGGCGGGACAGCAGAGCGAGCAGTACTTC.

CDR3 loop: CASSGQDRAHEQYF. Written as DNA, the CDR3 is TGTGCCAGCAGTGGCCAGGACAGGGCGCACGAGCAGTACTTC. The rearrangement links TRBV25-1 to TRBJ2-7; 8 positions agree with TRBD1. The CDR3 has 14 residues. The germline CDR1 and CDR2 sequences are MGHDK and SYGVNS. V shed 4 bases, J shed 5 bases, and the junction held 7 bases outside the gene matches.

This clone was seen only once. The gene calls are TRBV29-1 and TRBJ2-1; possible D gene TRBD2, 5 bases. CDR3 length: 15 amino acids. V was clipped by 8 bases and J by 6 bases, with 23 bases between them. Germline V gene lookup returns CDR1 SQVTM and CDR2 ANQGSEA. CDR3: CSSRKEASRGNEQFF. The CDR3 nucleotides are TGCAGCTCACGAAAGGAGGCCTCCCGAGGCAATGAGCAGTTCTTC.

This clone was seen a handful of times. The rearrangement uses TRBV5-1 and TRBJ2-2; D gene unclear. The CDR3 covers 14 residues. The V end was cut by 6 bases, the J end by 2 bases, with 11 bases between. Germline lookup yields CDR1 SGHRS and CDR2 YFSETQ. The CDR3, as DNA: TGCGCCAGCACAAGGACCTTAAACACCGGGGAGCTGTTTTTT. Translated: CASTRTLNTGELFF. Drawing the rest from reference TRBV5-1 and TRBJ2-2, the complete variable domain is KAGVTQTPRYLIKTRGQQVTLSCSPISGHRSVSWYQQTPGQGLQFLFEYFSETQRNKGNFPGRFSGRQFSNSRSEMNVSTLELGDSALYLCASTRTLNTGELFFGEGSRLTVL.

This clone has more than one count but fewer than ten. The chain joins TRBV15 to TRBJ1-5, with D possibly being TRBD1 (5 bases). The germline CDR1 and CDR2 sequences are LNHNV and YYDKDF (reference sequence). The CDR3 totals 16 residues. V lost 1 base, J lost 2 bases, and 12 bases lay in between. The CDR3 DNA follows: TGTGCCACCAGCAGAGGGGGGACGGCCGGCAATCAGCCCCAGCATTTT. This codes for CATSRGGTAGNQPQHF. The variable domain in full, with the rest retrieved from reference TRBV15 and TRBJ1-5, is DAMVIQNPRYQVTQFGKPVTLSCSQTLNHNVMYWYQQKSSQAPKLLFHYYDKDFNNEADTPDNFQSRRPNTSFCFLDIRSPGLGDTAMYLCATSRGGTAGNQPQHFGDGTRLSIL.

This clone was counted a few times. V is TRBV25-1 and J is TRBJ1-6; 7 nucleotides line up with TRBD1. This CDR3 spans 17 amino acids. Losses at the gene ends were 2 bases for V and 7 bases for J; bases not matched to a gene: 11. Germline V CDR1 and CDR2: MGHDK, SYGVNS. This CDR3 reads CASSEHTGASLNSPLHF. For the CDR3, the DNA is TGTGCCAGCAGTGAACACACAGGGGCTAGTTTAAATTCACCCCTCCACTTT.

This chain uses TRBV9 with TRBJ1-3, with TRBD1 matching over 7 bases. The CDR3 is made up of 16 amino acids. J was trimmed by 3 bases and V by 5 bases; bases with no gene match: 11. CDR1 is SGDLS and CDR2 is YYNGEE in the germline V gene. The DNA of the CDR3 is TGTGCCAGCAGTCAAATCGCAACAGGGGTTGGAAACACCATATATTTT. Amino acid sequence: CASSQIATGVGNTIYF.

The CDR3 DNA reads as TGTGCCAGCAGTGAATTAGGGGACGACTACGAGCAGTACTTC. This codes for CASSELGDDYEQYF. This rearrangement joins TRBV25-1 to TRBJ2-7, with D tentatively TRBD1 or TRBD2 (5 bases each). CDR3 length: 14 residues. Germline CDR1 and CDR2: MGHDK and SYGVNS. Trimming left V 1 base short and J 3 bases short, with 10 bases between.

V is TRBV19 and J is TRBJ1-6, with D possibly TRBD1 on 5 matching bases. Deletions cut 7 bases from V and 9 bases from J, with 13 bases between. Per the germline V gene, CDR1 is LNHDA and CDR2 is SQIVND (reference sequence). The CDR3 sequence is 13 residues long. The CDR3 DNA follows: TGTGCCAGTAAGGAGGGTACAGGTTCACCCCTCCACTTT. As protein: CASKEGTGSPLHF.